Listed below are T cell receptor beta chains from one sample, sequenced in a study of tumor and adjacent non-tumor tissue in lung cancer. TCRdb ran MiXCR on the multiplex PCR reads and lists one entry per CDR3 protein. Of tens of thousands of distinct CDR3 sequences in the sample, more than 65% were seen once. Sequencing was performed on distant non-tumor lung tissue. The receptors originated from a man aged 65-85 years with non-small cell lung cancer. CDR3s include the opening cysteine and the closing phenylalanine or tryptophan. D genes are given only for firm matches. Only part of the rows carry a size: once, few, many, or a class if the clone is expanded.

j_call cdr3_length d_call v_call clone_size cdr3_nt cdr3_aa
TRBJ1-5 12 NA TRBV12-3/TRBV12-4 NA TGCGCCAGCAGTCCCACTGGCCAGCCCCAGCTTTTT CASSPTGQPQLF
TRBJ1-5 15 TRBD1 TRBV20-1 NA TGCAGTGCTGATCCGGACAGGGAGGAGAGTCAGCCCCAGCATTTT CSADPDREESQPQHF
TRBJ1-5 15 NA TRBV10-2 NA TGCGCCAGCAGTGAGTCTGACAGGCGGAATCATCCCCATCATTTT CASSESDRRNHPHHF
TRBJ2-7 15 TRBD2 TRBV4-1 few TGCGCCAACAGCCCTGGACCCAGCGGGGAATACGAGCAGTACTTC CANSPGPSGEYEQYF
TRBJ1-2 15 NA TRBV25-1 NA TGTGCCAGCAGTTACTTGCACAATTGGCAGACCGGCTACATCTTC CASSYLHNWQTGYIF
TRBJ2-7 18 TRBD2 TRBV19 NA TGTGCCAGTAGTATAGGTAGCGGGGGACCGAACTCCTACAATGAGCAGTACTTC CASSIGSGGPNSYNEQYF
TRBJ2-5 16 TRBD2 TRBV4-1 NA TGCGCCAGCAACCAAGGGAGCGGGAGGATGGAGGAGACCCAGTACTTC CASNQGSGRMEETQYF
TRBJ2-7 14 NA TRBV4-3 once TGCGCCAGCAGACAAGGGCAGGCCTTCCACGAGCAGTACTTC CASRQGQAFHEQYF
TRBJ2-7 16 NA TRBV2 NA TGTGCCAGGAGTGAAACGATCCGCGGGGGCCTATCCGAGCAGTACTTC CARSETIRGGLSEQYF
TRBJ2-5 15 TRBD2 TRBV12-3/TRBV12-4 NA TGTCCCAGTAGCGGGCTAGCGGGAGCGCTGGAGACCCAGTACTTC CPSSGLAGALETQYF
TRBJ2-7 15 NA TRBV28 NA TGTGCCAGCAGCCCAAGGGTCCAGGCTACCTACGAGCAGTACTTC CASSPRVQATYEQYF
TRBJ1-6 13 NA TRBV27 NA TGTGCCAACAGTTTATGGGGTAATGCACCCCTCCACTTT CANSLWGNAPLHF
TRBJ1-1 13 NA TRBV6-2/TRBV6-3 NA TGTGCCAGCAATGAGACGGTGTACACTGAAGCTTTCTTT CASNETVYTEAFF
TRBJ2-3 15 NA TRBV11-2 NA TGTGCCAGCAGCTTAGATCTGGGTAGCACAGATACGCAGTGTTTT CASSLDLGSTDTQCF
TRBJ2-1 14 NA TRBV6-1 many TGTGCCAGCACCCCAGGAAGCTCCTACAATGAGCAGTTCTTC CASTPGSSYNEQFF
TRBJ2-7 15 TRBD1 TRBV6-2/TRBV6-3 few TGTGCCAGCAGTACTAATACAGGGGGACCCTACGAGCAGTACTTC CASSTNTGGPYEQYF